Here is one T cell receptor (beta chain) with its context. A single count supports this clone. What this receptor recognizes is not known. Per-base quality was not reported, and no clone a single base away is much larger than it. These data are taken from a study of CD4+ T cells in melanoma (dated by TCRdb to the early 2020s). Turning to the overall study: Neoantigen-specific CD4+ T cells in human melanoma were investigated in the study.

Study-wide findings and limitations: Diverse differentiation states were reported to be shown by neoantigen-specific CD4+ T cells in melanoma. Neoantigen-specific CD4+ T cells were reported to be correlated with the function of CD8+ T cells, macrophages and B cells.

Donors were patients with melanoma. The CDR3 contains 18 residues, cysteine and phenylalanine counted. Solely the CDR3 DNA is kept, with 54 bases framed from the first base. Trimming costs V 4 bases and J 1 base, and their ends lie 22 bases apart. CDR1 and CDR2, looked up from the germline V gene, are SGHAT and FQNNGV. Receptor amplification or capture employed the immunoSEQ multiplex PCR assay. TCRdb took this table from immuneACCESS and kept in-frame rearrangements with V and J called. Such tables lack part of the clones; where checked against another copy, unresolved V genes explain under half of the gap, and the rest is unexplained. The sample includes 110,000 to 150,000 clones, with about 93% observed a single time. Less than 2% of the sample comes from the top ten.

This receptor chain uses TRBV11-2 and TRBJ2-5; no D gene can be assigned with confidence. This TCR came from a human donor with melanoma. The CDR3 protein sequence reads: CASSSNPPAPSSQETQYF. Here is the DNA: TGTGCCAGCAGCTCGAACCCTCCGGCCCCCTCCAGCCAAGAGACCCAGTACTTC. The reference TRBV11-2 and TRBJ2-5 proteins fill in what lies around the CDR3, so the full variable domain reads EAGVAQSPRYKIIEKRQSVAFWCNPISGHATLYWYQQILGQGPKLLIQFQNNGVVDDSQLPKDRFSAERLKGVDSTLKIQPAKLEDSAVYLCASSSNPPAPSSQETQYFGPGTRLLVL.